Listed below are T cell receptor beta chains from one sample, sequenced in a study of blood T cell repertoires in COVID-19. The table came from immunoSEQ multiplex PCR; TCRdb's copy has only in-frame clones and leaves some out. The repertoire has approximately 260,000 clones, around 90% of them found once; the top ten carry under 2.5%. Sequencing was carried out using peripheral blood. These TCRs come from a woman between 55 and 75 years old with COVID-19, enrolled during active disease. The CDR3 runs from the conserved cysteine through the conserved F or W. Each record gives: V gene, D gene, clone size, J gene, CDR3 protein, CDR3 DNA. D genes are given only for firm matches. The listing skips clone size in some rows; elsewhere it reads once, few, many or a size class.

>TRBV15|TRBD1|once|TRBJ1-2
CATSRETGSIGYGYTF
TGTGCCACCAGCAGAGAGACAGGGAGCATTGGCTATGGCTACACCTTC
>TRBV10-3|NA|NA|TRBJ1-1
CAAGGAQGDTEAFF
TGTGCCGCCGGGGGGGCACAAGGGGACACTGAAGCTTTCTTT
>TRBV6-5|TRBD2|NA|TRBJ2-7
CASGQRGAAFEQYF
TGTGCCAGCGGTCAGCGGGGGGCGGCTTTCGAGCAGTACTTC
>TRBV30|NA|NA|TRBJ2-7
CAWGTQAISYEQYF
TGTGCCTGGGGAACACAGGCGATCTCCTACGAGCAGTACTTC
>TRBV27|NA|NA|TRBJ2-3
CASTNPTGSFPDTQYF
TGTGCCAGCACGAACCCGACAGGATCCTTCCCAGATACGCAGTATTTT
>TRBV5-6|NA|NA|TRBJ1-1
CASSLGSRYTEAFF
TGTGCCAGCAGCTTGGGAAGTCGGTACACTGAAGCTTTCTTT
>TRBV9|TRBD1|NA|TRBJ1-5
CASRAGQGNQPQHF
TGTGCCAGCAGAGCCGGACAGGGGAATCAGCCCCAGCATTTT
>TRBV27|NA|NA|TRBJ2-7
CASSLGVTMGEQYF
TGTGCCAGCAGTCTCGGGGTAACAATGGGGGAGCAGTACTTC
>TRBV5-1|NA|NA|TRBJ2-1
CASSPLTSLGGSYNEQFF
TGCGCCAGCAGCCCGCTTACAAGCTTAGGGGGCTCCTACAATGAGCAGTTCTTC
>TRBV7-3|TRBD1|NA|TRBJ2-1
CASSSGQGRGNEQFF
TGTGCCAGCAGCTCCGGACAGGGAAGGGGCAATGAGCAGTTCTTC
>TRBV29-1|NA|NA|TRBJ1-1
CSVDGLEAFF
TGCAGCGTTGATGGACTTGAAGCTTTCTTT
>TRBV7-2|TRBD2|NA|TRBJ2-1
CASSVSGTSDNEQFF
TGTGCCAGCAGCGTTTCCGGGACTAGCGACAATGAGCAGTTCTTC
>TRBV19|NA|NA|TRBJ1-3
CASSIPGYNSGNTIYF
TGTGCCAGTAGTATTCCGGGGTACAACTCTGGAAACACCATATATTTT
>TRBV5-4|NA|NA|TRBJ2-7
CASSLVQGAGYEQYF
TGTGCCAGCAGCTTGGTGCAGGGTGCTGGCTACGAGCAGTACTTC
>TRBV6-1|NA|few|TRBJ1-1
CASSDMTQGPLQAFF
TGTGCCAGCAGTGACATGACACAGGGACCCCTGCAAGCTTTCTTT
>TRBV28|TRBD1|NA|TRBJ1-4
CASSVSTGGFGEKLFF
TGTGCCAGCAGTGTCTCTACAGGGGGCTTTGGGGAAAAACTGTTTTTT
>TRBV4-3|TRBD1|NA|TRBJ1-6
CASSRDSVNSPLHF
TGCGCCAGCAGCCGGGACAGTGTTAATTCACCCCTCCACTTT
>TRBV6-5|NA|once|TRBJ1-1
CASTQGTEAFF
TGTGCCAGCACGCAGGGCACTGAAGCTTTCTTT
>TRBV6-5|TRBD1|NA|TRBJ1-3
CASSYVDRGANTIYF
TGTGCCAGCAGTTACGTGGACAGGGGAGCAAACACCATATATTTT
>TRBV18|TRBD1|NA|TRBJ1-4
CASHRDRDEKLFF
TGTGCCAGCCACCGGGACAGGGATGAAAAACTGTTTTTT
>TRBV2|NA|NA|TRBJ2-7
CASMAVYEQYF
TGTGCCAGCATGGCAGTCTACGAGCAGTACTTC
>TRBV5-1|TRBD1|few|TRBJ1-2
CASSPQGANYGYTF
TGCGCCAGTAGCCCCCAGGGGGCTAACTATGGCTACACCTTC
>TRBV19|TRBD1|few|TRBJ1-2
CASRPDRGWNYGYTF
TGTGCCAGTAGGCCGGACAGGGGATGGAACTATGGCTACACCTTC
>TRBV29-1|NA|NA|TRBJ1-1
CSVLARLDSLTEAFF
TGCAGCGTGCTTGCGAGACTGGACAGTTTGACTGAAGCTTTCTTT
>TRBV6-2/TRBV6-3|NA|NA|TRBJ2-3
CASSYARGGTTDTQYF
TGTGCCAGCAGTTACGCAAGGGGGGGGACCACAGATACGCAGTATTTT
>TRBV6-5|NA|NA|TRBJ1-4
CASSTGTRGKKNLFF
TGTGCCAGCAGTACCGGGACACGGGGAAAGAAAAACTTGTTTTTT
>TRBV5-1|NA|NA|TRBJ1-5
CASSLGGGGGAQHF
TGCGCCAGCAGCCTTGGTGGTGGGGGAGGGGCCCAGCATTTT
>TRBV18|NA|once|TRBJ2-5
CASSRQEEGETQYF
TGTGCCAGCTCCCGACAGGAAGAGGGAGAGACCCAGTACTTC
>TRBV9|NA|NA|TRBJ1-1
CASSVVTGEAFF
TGTGCCAGCAGCGTAGTGACAGGTGAAGCTTTCTTT
>TRBV7-9|TRBD2|NA|TRBJ2-5
CASSFPSGGAVETQYF
TGTGCCAGCAGCTTTCCTAGCGGGGGGGCCGTTGAGACCCAGTACTTC
>TRBV7-3|NA|NA|TRBJ2-5
CASSLSPGLGETQYF
TGTGCCAGCAGCTTATCTCCAGGGCTGGGAGAGACCCAGTACTTC
>TRBV6-6|NA|few|TRBJ2-7
CASSPTNYEQYF
TGTGCCAGCAGTCCGACAAACTACGAGCAGTACTTC
>TRBV2|NA|NA|TRBJ2-2
CASSEAPLDYTGTGELFF
TGTGCCAGCAGTGAAGCGCCCCTGGACTACACGGGGACCGGGGAGCTGTTTTTT
>TRBV4-1|TRBD1|NA|TRBJ1-2
CASSLRQGAGGYTF
TGCGCCAGCAGCCTAAGACAGGGGGCGGGCGGCTACACCTTC
>TRBV6-6|TRBD1|NA|TRBJ1-4
CASSTTGAGSEKLFF
TGTGCCAGCAGTACCACAGGGGCCGGGAGTGAAAAACTGTTTTTT
>TRBV2|NA|NA|TRBJ1-6
CASTLGRYNSPLHF
TGTGCCAGCACCCTGGGCCGGTATAATTCACCCCTCCACTTT
>TRBV19|TRBD1|NA|TRBJ1-2
CASSIDNGTDYGYTF
TGTGCCAGTAGTATAGATAATGGGACAGATTATGGCTACACCTTC